One sample yielded the 7 T cell receptor beta chains listed below, sequenced in a study of blood T cell repertoires in COVID-19. TCRdb's table, derived via immunoSEQ multiplex PCR, lists solely in-frame clones and lacks some. The sample lists 300,000 or so clones, about 90% occurring once. Sequenced: PBMCs or T cells enriched from blood (not recorded which). The receptors were gathered from a woman in her 30s who had recovered from COVID-19.

The chain links TRBV5-1 to TRBJ2-3; 10 nucleotides agree with TRBD2. The CDR3 is 18 residues long. V trimming: 1 base; J trimming: 1 base; junction bases outside the gene matches: 9. Germline V gene data show CDR1 as SGHRS and CDR2 as YFSETQ. The CDR3 region is CASSLRRAGGPGTDTQYF. CDR3 sequence (DNA): TGCGCCAGCAGCTTGCGGCGAGCGGGGGGGCCGGGCACAGATACGCAGTATTTT.

This chain connects TRBV2 to TRBJ1-2, with 7 bases matching TRBD1. Germline V gene data show CDR1 as SNHLY and CDR2 as FYNNEI. V was pared by 2 bases and J by 2 bases, with 11 bases of the junction left unmatched. CDR3 length equals 17 residues. The DNA of the CDR3 is TGTGCCAGCAGTGAACAGGGGGTTCCCTCTCCAAACTATGGCTACACCTTC. Its protein is CASSEQGVPSPNYGYTF.

The chain is built from TRBV5-1 and TRBJ1-2; D is undetermined. The ends were cut back, 5 bases at V and 6 bases at J, with 8 bases in the middle. This CDR3 has 11 residues. The germline gives CDR1 SGHRS, CDR2 YFSETQ. This CDR3 reads CASRALDGYTF. CDR3 nucleotides: TGCGCCAGCAGGGCCCTAGATGGCTACACCTTC.

The chain uses TRBV6-5 and TRBJ2-7, with D perhaps matching TRBD2 (6 bases). Looked up from germline, CDR1 is MNHEY and CDR2 is SVGAGI. Trimming cost V 2 bases and J 6 bases, with 14 bases left between them. The CDR3 sequence is 14 residues long. The CDR3 nucleotides are TGTGCCAGCAGTTACCAAGGCGGGATGGGCGAGCAGTACTTC. Protein: CASSYQGGMGEQYF.

Written as DNA, the CDR3 is TGTGCCTGGAGGCCCTTAACCTTCGACCGCGGTAATGAAAAACTGTTTTTT. Translated, it gives CAWRPLTFDRGNEKLFF. This chain uses TRBV30 with TRBJ1-4; D is unclear. Trimming removed 3 bases from V and 4 bases from J, with 21 bases in between. The CDR3 loop spans 17 amino acids. The germline V gene has CDR1 GTSNPN and CDR2 SVGIG (reference sequence).

The rearrangement uses TRBV6-5 and TRBJ1-2, with TRBD1 matching 7 bases. There are 14 residues in the CDR3. The trim removed 5 bases at V and 4 bases at J, leaving 7 bases unmatched. The germline CDR1 and CDR2 sequences are MNHEY and SVGAGI. The CDR3 DNA sequence: TGTGCCAGCAGTCTTACCGGGACAGCCTATGGCTACACCTTC. Protein: CASSLTGTAYGYTF.

The rearrangement uses TRBV30 and TRBJ1-1; D might be TRBD1 (5 bases). Germline CDR1 and CDR2: GTSNPN and SVGIG (reference sequence). V was trimmed by 4 bases and J by 0 bases, leaving 9 bases between them. The CDR3 length is 13 residues. CDR3 sequence: CAWTGLMNTEAFF. The CDR3 DNA follows: TGTGCCTGGACAGGGCTCATGAACACTGAAGCTTTCTTT.